This T cell receptor (beta chain) was found in a study of cytomegalovirus exposure and HLA in healthy donors. Notes on this clone: Its antigen is unknown.

It was with 60 Vbeta and 13 Jbeta primers that the PCR ran. Libraries were prepared by immunoSEQ multiplex PCR; TCRdb keeps only in-frame clonotypes and omits some of them. This sample carries about 86,000 clones, more than 70% of them seen once, and the ten largest clones take 2% to 3%. Study findings and constraints: Follow-up analysis later connected one missense variant in DCLRE1C with trimming of TCR beta V- and J-genes.

V trimming: 3 bases; J trimming: 4 bases; junction bases outside the gene matches: 10. CDR3 length: 18 amino acids. Germline V gene sequence: CDR1 SGHRS, CDR2 YFSETQ. Specimen: PBMCs. The receptor was derived from a male donor in good health and CMV-seropositive. The gene calls are TRBV5-1 and TRBJ2-2, with 12 bases identical to TRBD2. The CDR3 DNA reads TGCGCCAGCAGCTCCACTACCCCTAGCGGGAGGGGCACCGGGGAGCTGTTTTTT. This codes for CASSSTTPSGRGTGELFF.